A selection of T cell receptor beta chains follows, all from one sample in a study of post-analysis software for immune sequencing data. TCRdb re-called the PCR reads through MiXCR, storing one row per CDR3 protein. The sample has hundreds of thousands of distinct CDR3 sequences, roughly two fifths seen once. Material for sequencing was blood. The receptor set was obtained from a girl aged 5 to 17 with multiple sclerosis. Both conserved end residues are part of each CDR3. A D gene is named only where the DNA matches it firmly. For some rows the clone size is stated as once, few or many, or as a class when expanded; others skip it.

clone_size,d_call,cdr3_length,v_call,j_call,cdr3_nt,cdr3_aa
.,.,14,TRBV9,TRBJ2-3,TGTGCCGGCAGCGTAGAATGGGGAGCGGATACGCAGTATTTT,CAGSVEWGADTQYF
few,TRBD1,17,TRBV29-1,TRBJ1-5,TGCAGCGTTGAATTCCTCATGCACAGGGGTAGCAATCAGCCCCAGCATTTT,CSVEFLMHRGSNQPQHF
few,.,15,TRBV12-3/TRBV12-4,TRBJ2-1,TGTGCCAGCAGTTTCGGCGGGGGCGGGTTCAATGAGCAGTTCTTC,CASSFGGGGFNEQFF
once,.,15,TRBV7-9,TRBJ2-7,TGTGCCAGCAGCCCCCCTTCGGGAATCGGGCACGAGCAGTACTTC,CASSPPSGIGHEQYF
few,TRBD2,18,TRBV5-1,TRBJ2-1,TGCGCCAGCAGCTTGCACCAATTGGGACTAGCGGGAGCGGGTGAGCAGTTCTTC,CASSLHQLGLAGAGEQFF
few,.,15,TRBV20-1,TRBJ1-6,TGCAGTGCTAGAGCGCAGGGGCGACATAATTCACCCCTCCACTTT,CSARAQGRHNSPLHF
.,.,13,TRBV12-3/TRBV12-4,TRBJ2-7,TGTGCCAGCAGTTTCCAGGGTTTGTACGAGCAGTACTTC,CASSFQGLYEQYF
few,.,17,TRBV4-2,TRBJ2-7,TGTGCCAGCAGCCAAGAGTACTGGGGGCAGGGTTTTAGAGAGCAGTACTTC,CASSQEYWGQGFREQYF
few,TRBD2,13,TRBV29-1,TRBJ2-6,TGCAGCGCGCGGGGGGCTGGGGCCAACGTCCTGACTTTC,CSARGAGANVLTF
.,.,14,TRBV12-5,TRBJ2-1,TGTGCTAGTGGTTTGGTACCCCAAAGTAATGAGCAGTTCTTC,CASGLVPQSNEQFF
few,TRBD1,13,TRBV10-3,TRBJ1-2,TGTGCCATCACTGGGACAGCCGATTATGGCTACACCTTC,CAITGTADYGYTF
.,TRBD2,15,TRBV20-1,TRBJ2-3,TGCAGTGCTAGTGGGACTAGCGGTTTCACAGATACGCAGTATTTT,CSASGTSGFTDTQYF
few,TRBD2,14,TRBV20-1,TRBJ2-7,TGCAGTGCCCGAGGACTAGCGGGACTCTACGAGCAGTACTTC,CSARGLAGLYEQYF
.,TRBD2,15,TRBV4-2,TRBJ2-1,TGTGCCAGCAGCCTTGGGACTAGCGGGACGTATGAGCAGTTCTTC,CASSLGTSGTYEQFF